The source of this T cell receptor (beta chain) is a study of T cell repertoires in cytomegalovirus infection. Looking at the study overall: CMV infection and matching HLA type were both indicated by public TCR beta signatures.

This clonotype has ten or more counts. Its antigen is unknown. In TCRdb, the reads were re-called with MiXCR into one record per CDR3 protein. Counted here are hundreds of thousands of distinct CDR3 sequences, about 11% occurring once; the ten biggest clones make up about 9.4%. Findings and limits, study-wide: Accumulated public TCR beta family frequency recognized individuals carrying CMV together with the relevant HLA. What dominated the ex vivo response were HLA-C-restricted CMV-specific TCR beta clonotypes.

V lost 2 bases to trimming and J lost 0 bases, with 2 bases between them. The CDR3 has 12 residues. CDR1 is SGHDT and CDR2 is YYEEEE in the germline V gene. The specimen sequenced was PBMCs. The chain links TRBV5-6 to TRBJ1-2; D remains unclear. The TCR originated in a human donor in good health (CMV status not recorded). Some clones in this sample may be carry-over from other donors' samples. Here the CDR3 DNA reads TGTGCCAGCAGCTTCTCTAACTATGGCTACACCTTC. Amino acid sequence: CASSFSNYGYTF.